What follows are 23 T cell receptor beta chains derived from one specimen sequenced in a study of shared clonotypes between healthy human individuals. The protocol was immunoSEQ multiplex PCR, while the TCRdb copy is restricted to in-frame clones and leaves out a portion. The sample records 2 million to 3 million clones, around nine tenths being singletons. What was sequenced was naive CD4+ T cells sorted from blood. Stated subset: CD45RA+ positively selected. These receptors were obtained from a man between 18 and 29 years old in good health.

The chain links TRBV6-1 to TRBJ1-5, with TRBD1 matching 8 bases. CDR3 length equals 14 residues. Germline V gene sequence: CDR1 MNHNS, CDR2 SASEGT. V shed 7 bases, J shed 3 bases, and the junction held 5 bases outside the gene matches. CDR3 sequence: CASTGTGLNQPQHF. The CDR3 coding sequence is TGTGCCAGCACCGGGACAGGACTCAATCAGCCCCAGCATTTT.

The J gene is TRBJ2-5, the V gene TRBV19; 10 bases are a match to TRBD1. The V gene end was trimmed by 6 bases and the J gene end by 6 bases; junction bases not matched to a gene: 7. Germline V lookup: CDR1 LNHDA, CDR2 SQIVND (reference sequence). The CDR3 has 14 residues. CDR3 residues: CASSPDRGQKTQYF. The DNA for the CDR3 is TGTGCCAGTAGCCCAGACAGGGGGCAAAAGACCCAGTACTTC.

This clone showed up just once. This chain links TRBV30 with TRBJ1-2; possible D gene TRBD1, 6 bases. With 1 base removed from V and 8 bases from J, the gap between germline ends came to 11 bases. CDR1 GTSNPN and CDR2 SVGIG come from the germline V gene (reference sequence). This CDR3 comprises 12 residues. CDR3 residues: CAWSDNREGYTF. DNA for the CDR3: TGTGCCTGGAGTGATAACAGGGAGGGCTACACCTTC.

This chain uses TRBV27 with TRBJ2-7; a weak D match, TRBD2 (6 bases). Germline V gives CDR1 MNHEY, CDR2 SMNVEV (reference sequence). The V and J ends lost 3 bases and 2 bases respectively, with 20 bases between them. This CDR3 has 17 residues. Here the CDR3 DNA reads TGTGCCAGCAGTTTGTCAAGCCCGGGACTCCTAACCTACGAGCAGTACTTC. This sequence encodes CASSLSSPGLLTYEQYF.

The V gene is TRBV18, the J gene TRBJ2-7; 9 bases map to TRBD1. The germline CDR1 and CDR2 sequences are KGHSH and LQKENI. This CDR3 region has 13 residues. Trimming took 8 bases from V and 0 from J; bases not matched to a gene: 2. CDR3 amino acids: CASGQGTSYEQYF. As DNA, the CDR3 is TGTGCCAGCGGACAGGGGACCTCCTACGAGCAGTACTTC.

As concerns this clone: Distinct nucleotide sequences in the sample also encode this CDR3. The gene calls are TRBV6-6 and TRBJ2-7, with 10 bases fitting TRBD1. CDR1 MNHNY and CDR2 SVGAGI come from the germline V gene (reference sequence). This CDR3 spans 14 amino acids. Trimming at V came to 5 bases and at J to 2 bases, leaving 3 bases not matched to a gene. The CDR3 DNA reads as TGTGCCAGCAGTCGGACAGGGGGGACCTACGAGCAGTACTTC. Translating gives CASSRTGGTYEQYF.

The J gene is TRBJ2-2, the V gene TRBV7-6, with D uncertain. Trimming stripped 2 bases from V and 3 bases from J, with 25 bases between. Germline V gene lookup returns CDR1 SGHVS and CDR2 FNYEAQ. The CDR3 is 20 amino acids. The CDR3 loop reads CASSLQGRYPSYSYTGELFF. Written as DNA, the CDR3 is TGTGCCAGCAGCTTACAAGGACGATATCCATCATACTCCTACACCGGGGAGCTGTTTTTT.

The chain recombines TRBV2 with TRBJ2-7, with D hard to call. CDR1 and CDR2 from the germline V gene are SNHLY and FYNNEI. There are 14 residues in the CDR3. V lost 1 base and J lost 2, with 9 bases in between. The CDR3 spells CASSEGVITYEQYF. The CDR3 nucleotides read TGTGCCAGCAGTGAAGGGGTAATAACCTACGAGCAGTACTTC.

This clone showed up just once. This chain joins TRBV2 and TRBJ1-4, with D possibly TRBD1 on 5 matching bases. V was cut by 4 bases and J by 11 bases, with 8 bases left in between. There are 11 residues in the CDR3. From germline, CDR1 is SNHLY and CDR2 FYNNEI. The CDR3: CASSAGGKLFF. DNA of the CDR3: TGTGCCAGCAGTGCCGGGGGGAAACTGTTTTTT.

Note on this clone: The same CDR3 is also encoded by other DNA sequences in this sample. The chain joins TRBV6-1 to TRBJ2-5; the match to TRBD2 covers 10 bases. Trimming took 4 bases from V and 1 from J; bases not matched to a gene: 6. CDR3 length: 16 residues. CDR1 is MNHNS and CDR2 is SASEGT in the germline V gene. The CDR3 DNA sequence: TGTGCCAGCAGTGTCGCCTTAGCGGGAGGCCAAGAGACCCAGTACTTC. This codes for CASSVALAGGQETQYF.

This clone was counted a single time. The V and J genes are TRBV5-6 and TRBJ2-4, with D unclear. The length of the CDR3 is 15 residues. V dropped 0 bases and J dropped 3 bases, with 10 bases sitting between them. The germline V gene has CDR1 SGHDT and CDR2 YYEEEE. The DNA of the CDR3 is TGTGCCAGCAGCTTGGGGCCGGGCAACAAAAACATTCAGTACTTC. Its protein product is CASSLGPGNKNIQYF.

CDR3 amino acids: CAISSLAGVSQDEQFF. The CDR3, as DNA: TGTGCCATCAGTTCACTAGCGGGAGTTAGCCAGGATGAGCAGTTCTTC. The chain has TRBV10-3 and TRBJ2-1; TRBD2 matches at 11 bases. The CDR3 contains 16 residues. CDR1 and CDR2 (germline): ENHRY, SYGVKD. V gave up 5 bases and J gave up 8 bases; unmatched junction bases: 11.

CDR3 nucleotides: TGTGCCAGCAGTTTTGGAGAGCAGTACTTC. Its protein is CASSFGEQYF. The rearrangement joins TRBV27 to TRBJ2-7; unclear D gene. Germline V gives CDR1 MNHEY, CDR2 SMNVEV (reference sequence). The CDR3 has 10 residues. V was cut by 3 bases and J by 7 bases, with 4 bases left in between.

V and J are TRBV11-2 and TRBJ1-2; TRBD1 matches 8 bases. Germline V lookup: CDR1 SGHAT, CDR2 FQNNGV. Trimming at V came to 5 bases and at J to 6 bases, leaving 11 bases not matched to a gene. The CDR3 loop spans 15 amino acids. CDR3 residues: CASSTSDRGADGYTF. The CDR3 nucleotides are TGTGCCAGCAGCACTTCCGACAGGGGTGCGGATGGCTACACCTTC.

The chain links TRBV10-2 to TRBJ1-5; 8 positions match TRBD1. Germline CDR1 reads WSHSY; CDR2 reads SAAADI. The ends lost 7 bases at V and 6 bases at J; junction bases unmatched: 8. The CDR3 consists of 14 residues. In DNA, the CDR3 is TGCGCCAGCACCAGACAGGGGTTCGGTCAGCCCCAGCATTTT. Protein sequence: CASTRQGFGQPQHF.

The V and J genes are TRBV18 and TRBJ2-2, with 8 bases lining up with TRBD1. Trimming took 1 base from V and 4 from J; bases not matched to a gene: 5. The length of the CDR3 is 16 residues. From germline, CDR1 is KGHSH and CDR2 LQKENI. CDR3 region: CASSPLQTGVTGELFF. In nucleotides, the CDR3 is TGTGCCAGCTCACCACTACAGACAGGGGTCACCGGGGAGCTGTTTTTT.

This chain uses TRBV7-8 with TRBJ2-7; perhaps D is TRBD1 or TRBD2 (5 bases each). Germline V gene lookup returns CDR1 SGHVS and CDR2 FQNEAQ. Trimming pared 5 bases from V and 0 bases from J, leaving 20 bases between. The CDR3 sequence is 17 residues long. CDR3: CASSPLWDRGASYEQYF. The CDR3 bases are TGTGCCAGCAGCCCCCTTTGGGATAGGGGAGCCTCCTACGAGCAGTACTTC.

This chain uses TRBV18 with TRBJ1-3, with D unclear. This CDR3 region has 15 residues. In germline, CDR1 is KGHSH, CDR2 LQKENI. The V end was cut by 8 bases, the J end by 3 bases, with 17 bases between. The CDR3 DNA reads TGTGCCAGCCCCTCGAGGGAAGGGCTTGGAAACACCATATATTTT. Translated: CASPSREGLGNTIYF.

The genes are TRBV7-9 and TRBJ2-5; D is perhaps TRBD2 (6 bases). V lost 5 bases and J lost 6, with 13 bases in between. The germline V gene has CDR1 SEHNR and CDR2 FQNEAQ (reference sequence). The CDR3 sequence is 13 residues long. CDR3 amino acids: CASSKEGGKTQYF. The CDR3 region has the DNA TGTGCCAGCAGCAAAGAGGGAGGAAAGACCCAGTACTTC.

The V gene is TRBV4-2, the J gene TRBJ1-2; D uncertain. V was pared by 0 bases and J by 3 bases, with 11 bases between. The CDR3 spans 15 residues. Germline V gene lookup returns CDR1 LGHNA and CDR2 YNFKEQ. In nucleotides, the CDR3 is TGTGCCAGCAGCCAAGATGGCAGGACGGACTATGGCTACACCTTC. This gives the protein CASSQDGRTDYGYTF.

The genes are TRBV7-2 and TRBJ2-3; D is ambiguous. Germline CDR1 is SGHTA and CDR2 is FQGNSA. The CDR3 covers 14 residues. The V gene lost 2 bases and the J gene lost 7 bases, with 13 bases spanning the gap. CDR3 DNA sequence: TGTGCCAGCAGCTTAATCCACTCCCATCATACGCAGTATTTT. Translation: CASSLIHSHHTQYF.

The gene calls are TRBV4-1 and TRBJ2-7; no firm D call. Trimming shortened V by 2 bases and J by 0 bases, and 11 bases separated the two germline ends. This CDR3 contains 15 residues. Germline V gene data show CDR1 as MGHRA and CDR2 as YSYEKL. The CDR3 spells CASSQTNTVSYEQYF. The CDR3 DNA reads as TGCGCCAGCAGCCAAACAAATACAGTCTCCTACGAGCAGTACTTC.

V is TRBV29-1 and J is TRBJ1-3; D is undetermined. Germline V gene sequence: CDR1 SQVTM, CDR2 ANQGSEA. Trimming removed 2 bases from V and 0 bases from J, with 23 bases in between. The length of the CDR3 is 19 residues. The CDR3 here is CSVEYKGMVPLSSGNTIYF. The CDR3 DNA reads TGCAGCGTTGAATATAAGGGAATGGTACCCCTCAGCTCTGGAAACACCATATATTTT.